The 22 T cell receptor beta chains below come from one sample, sequenced in a study of identical twins. TCRdb re-called the 5' RACE reads with MiXCR, one entry per CDR3 protein. The sample contains 500,000 to 600,000 distinct CDR3 sequences, roughly 21% of which appear only once. These data were also filed under a second study, of T cells expressing NK-cell markers.

Sequenced input: CD4+ T cells sorted from blood. Source of these receptors: a woman aged 18-30 years in good health.

This clonotype was counted at least ten times. The V and J genes are TRBV28 and TRBJ2-5; D remains ambiguous. The CDR3 has 11 residues. Germline CDR1 reads MDHEN; CDR2 reads SYDVKM. The V end lost 5 bases, the J end lost 2 bases, and 3 bases lay between the germline ends. The CDR3 DNA follows: TGTGCCAGCAGTGAGCAAGAGACCCAGTACTTC. Encoded protein: CASSEQETQYF.

Ten or more counts support this clonotype. V is TRBV12-3 or TRBV12-4 and J is TRBJ2-2, with 10 bases that match TRBD1. The CDR3 loop spans 14 amino acids. With V trimmed by 6 bases and J by 7 bases, 5 bases remained unmatched. CDR3 protein: CASRPGQGFGELFF. The CDR3 coding sequence is TGTGCCAGCAGACCGGGACAGGGGTTCGGGGAGCTGTTTTTT.

The J gene is TRBJ1-2, the V gene TRBV6-1; 7 bases map to TRBD1. Per germline, CDR1 MNHNS and CDR2 SASEGT. The trim removed 2 bases at V and 6 bases at J, leaving 9 bases unmatched. The CDR3 has 15 residues. The CDR3 DNA is TGTGCCAGCAGTGAAAGGAACAGGGGTACGAATGGCTACACCTTC. Protein sequence: CASSERNRGTNGYTF.

V is TRBV9 and J is TRBJ2-7; 7 bases are shared with TRBD1. J was trimmed by 4 bases and V by 0 bases; bases with no gene match: 4. This CDR3 has 14 residues. Germline V gene sequence: CDR1 SGDLS, CDR2 YYNGEE. CDR3 amino acids: CASSVADREYEQYF. In DNA form, the CDR3 reads TGTGCCAGCAGCGTAGCCGACAGGGAATACGAGCAGTACTTC.

This clonotype occurred a few times. The chain joins TRBV25-1 to TRBJ2-1; 14 bases fit TRBD2. The germline V gene encodes CDR1 MGHDK and CDR2 SYGVNS. The CDR3 has 16 residues. V dropped 3 bases and J dropped 10; count of bases not matched to a gene: 8. CDR3 nucleotides: TGTGCCAGCAGTGAGCCGGGGACTAGCGGGAGAGGAGAGCAGTTCTTC. Its translation: CASSEPGTSGRGEQFF.

The chain couples TRBV13 to TRBJ1-1; 7 bases are shared with TRBD1. Unmatched junction bases numbered 10, after V lost 7 bases and J lost 2 bases. This CDR3 is 15 amino acids long. Germline V gene data show CDR1 as PRHDT and CDR2 as FYEKMQ (reference sequence). The CDR3 coding sequence is TGTGCCAGCAACCATAAGACAGGGCTCAACACTGAAGCTTTCTTT. It specifies CASNHKTGLNTEAFF.

The V call is TRBV6-1, the J call TRBJ2-1, with D unresolved. CDR1 MNHNS and CDR2 SASEGT come from the germline V gene. There are 13 residues in the CDR3. Trimming removed 10 bases from V and 5 bases from J, with 15 bases in between. The CDR3 spells CATSKSLDNEQFF. The CDR3 DNA sequence: TGTGCCACCTCTAAATCCCTGGACAATGAGCAGTTCTTC.

This chain uses TRBV7-7 with TRBJ2-1; maybe TRBD2 (5 bases). Per germline, CDR1 SSHAT and CDR2 FNYEAQ (reference sequence). V was trimmed by 1 base and J by 8 bases, leaving 12 bases between them. CDR3 length equals 14 residues. CDR3 protein: CASSLEASGYEQFF. CDR3 in DNA: TGTGCCAGCAGCTTAGAGGCCTCGGGGTATGAGCAGTTCTTC.

This clonotype occurred many times. The chain has TRBV6-5 and TRBJ2-1; no definite D call. The germline V gene encodes CDR1 MNHEY and CDR2 SVGAGI. V was clipped by 6 bases and J by 2 bases, with 8 bases between them. CDR3 size: 13 residues. CDR3 protein: CASRYGTYNEQFF. Written as DNA, the CDR3 is TGTGCCAGCAGATATGGGACCTACAATGAGCAGTTCTTC.

V usage is TRBV5-1 and J usage is TRBJ2-2; tentatively, D is TRBD1 or TRBD2 (5 bases each). V shed 2 bases and J shed 1 base, with 12 bases lying between them. Germline V CDR1 and CDR2: SGHRS, YFSETQ. The CDR3 extends over 16 amino acids. The CDR3 region has the DNA TGCGCCAGCAGCTTACGAGGGGCCCTGAACACCGGGGAGCTGTTTTTT. Translating it yields CASSLRGALNTGELFF.

This chain connects TRBV18 to TRBJ1-1; maybe TRBD1 (5 bases). Germline V gene data show CDR1 as KGHSH and CDR2 as LQKENI. V was trimmed by 4 bases and J by 1 base, leaving 13 bases between them. This CDR3 has 15 residues. The CDR3 DNA follows: TGTGCCAGCTCACGCGCCGGGGGTTGGAACACTGAAGCTTTCTTT. Protein product: CASSRAGGWNTEAFF. The full variable domain, its missing parts supplied by reference TRBV18 and TRBJ1-1, is NAGVMQNPRHLVRRRGQEARLRCSPMKGHSHVYWYRQLPEEGLKFMVYLQKENIIDESGMPKERFSAEFPKEGPSILRIQQVVRGDSAAYFCASSRAGGWNTEAFFGQGTRLTVV.

The chain couples TRBV20-1 to TRBJ2-7; D possibly corresponds to TRBD2 (5 bases). The germline gives CDR1 DFQATT, CDR2 SNEGSKA (reference sequence). Trimming removed 1 base from V and 3 bases from J, with 7 bases in between. This CDR3 is built from 12 residues. For the CDR3, the DNA is TGCAGTGCTAGAGCGGGAATCTACGAGCAGTACTTC. Protein: CSARAGIYEQYF.

The gene calls are TRBV11-2 and TRBJ2-2; D possibly corresponds to TRBD2 (5 bases). From germline, CDR1 is SGHAT and CDR2 FQNNGV. The CDR3 is 15 amino acids. The V and J ends lost 0 bases and 4 bases respectively, with 9 bases between them. CDR3 protein: CASSLDPGSTGELFF. The CDR3 nucleotides are TGTGCCAGCAGCTTAGATCCGGGATCCACCGGGGAGCTGTTTTTT.

V gene TRBV29-1 combines with J gene TRBJ1-1, with unresolved D. This CDR3 has 13 amino acids. Germline CDR1 reads SQVTM; CDR2 reads ANQGSEA. V was cut by 3 bases and J by 1 base, with 9 bases left in between. The CDR3 DNA follows: TGCAGCGTTGAGTGGCTGTCGAACACTGAAGCTTTCTTT. This sequence encodes CSVEWLSNTEAFF.

The J gene is TRBJ1-2, the V gene TRBV20-1, with D hard to call. Trimming left V 3 bases short and J 8 bases short, with 10 bases between. The CDR3 covers 11 residues. Germline CDR1 reads DFQATT; CDR2 reads SNEGSKA (reference sequence). The CDR3 region is CSARDRQGYTF. In DNA, the CDR3 is TGCAGTGCTAGGGACCGCCAGGGCTACACCTTC.

The chain joins TRBV30 to TRBJ2-5; TRBD2 is a possible D gene (7 bases). The CDR3 length is 15 residues. The germline CDR1 and CDR2 sequences are GTSNPN and SVGIG (reference sequence). Trimming took 3 bases from V and 3 from J, leaving 17 bases between them. The CDR3 reads CAWRRGLGGEETQYF. The CDR3, as DNA: TGTGCCTGGAGGCGCGGACTAGGGGGAGAAGAGACCCAGTACTTC.

The V gene is TRBV27, the J gene TRBJ1-1; unclear D gene. The CDR3 is 10 amino acids. Germline CDR1 MNHEY, CDR2 SMNVEV (reference sequence). Trimming took off 10 bases at V and 4 bases at J, with 7 bases between the two ends. The CDR3 DNA sequence: TGTGCCAACGCAGGCACTGAAGCTTTCTTT. It encodes CANAGTEAFF.

The chain has TRBV3-1 and TRBJ2-1; D perhaps matches TRBD1 (6 bases). V was clipped by 3 bases and J by 6 bases, with 18 bases between them. Germline CDR1 and CDR2: LGHDT and YNNKEL (reference sequence). The CDR3 sequence is 16 residues long. The CDR3 DNA is TGTGCCAGCAGCCAGTCCGACAGGCTTCTGGGCAATGAGCAGTTCTTC. Protein: CASSQSDRLLGNEQFF.

The rearrangement links TRBV6-5 to TRBJ2-5, with TRBD2 matching 9 bases. With V trimmed by 0 bases and J by 4 bases, 3 bases remained unmatched. Germline assignment: CDR1 MNHEY and CDR2 SVGAGI. CDR3 length equals 15 residues. This chain's CDR3 is CASSYSGLASETQYF. CDR3 nucleotide sequence: TGTGCCAGCAGTTACTCAGGACTAGCGTCAGAGACCCAGTACTTC.

The chain carries TRBV20-1 and TRBJ1-4; 9 bases agree with TRBD1. The CDR3 is made up of 14 amino acids. The ends lost 6 bases at V and 8 bases at J; junction bases unmatched: 10. Germline V lookup: CDR1 DFQATT, CDR2 SNEGSKA (reference sequence). DNA of the CDR3: TGCAGTGCCCCCCGGACAGGGGAGGGAGAAAAACTGTTTTTT. Translated: CSAPRTGEGEKLFF.

The J gene is TRBJ2-3, the V gene TRBV7-6, with 11 bases lining up with TRBD2. Germline assignment: CDR1 SGHVS and CDR2 FNYEAQ. The CDR3 spans 19 residues. V lost 5 bases, J lost 0 bases, and 13 bases stayed unmatched. This chain's CDR3 is CASSTRRASGGYSTDTQYF. The CDR3 bases are TGTGCCAGCAGCACCCGACGAGCTAGCGGGGGGTATAGCACAGATACGCAGTATTTT. The full variable domain, in which reference TRBV7-6 and TRBJ2-3 provide the parts outside the CDR3, is GAGVSQSPRYKVTKRGQDVALRCDPISGHVSLYWYRQALGQGPEFLTYFNYEAQQDKSGLPNDRFSAERPEGSISTLTIQRTEQRDSAMYRCASSTRRASGGYSTDTQYFGPGTRLTVL.

This clonotype was detected a few times. This chain links TRBV6-1 with TRBJ2-3, with 7 bases matching TRBD1. Germline-derived CDR1 and CDR2 are MNHNS and SASEGT. This CDR3 has 15 amino acids. Trimming took 4 bases from V and 0 from J; bases not matched to a gene: 4. CDR3 sequence (DNA): TGTGCCAGCAGTGGGGACAGAATCAGCACAGATACGCAGTATTTT. Its protein product is CASSGDRISTDTQYF.